The 20 T cell receptor beta chains given below trace back to one sample, sequenced in a study of T cell responses to AZD1222 COVID-19 vaccine (dated by TCRdb to about 2021). According to the study, the label for this sample's time point signals: about 28 days (+/-7) after the second vaccine dose. The library relied on the immunoSEQ multiplex PCR assay. Here the immuneACCESS table is served through TCRdb, limited to in-frame sequences with V and J called. Missing clones are a known gap in these copies; in checked studies unresolved V genes cover under half, and the rest lacks a known reason. This sample holds about 180,000 clones; over 90% were observed only once. The top ten clones comprise about 2.1% of the sample. The sample in question was peripheral blood, obtained 28 days after the second AZD1222 dose. The receptor source for this set is an adult who received the AZD1222 COVID-19 vaccine.

The chain recombines TRBV11-2 with TRBJ2-7, with 14 bases aligning to TRBD2. V lost 1 base to trimming and J lost 0 bases; unmatched junction nucleotides: 5. There are 18 residues in the CDR3. CDR1 SGHAT and CDR2 FQNNGV come from the germline V gene. As DNA, the CDR3 is TGTGCCAGCAGCTTAGGGACTAGCGGGGGGCCAAGCTCCTACGAGCAGTACTTC. It is translated as CASSLGTSGGPSSYEQYF. The whole variable domain, filled in from reference TRBV11-2 and TRBJ2-7, reads EAGVAQSPRYKIIEKRQSVAFWCNPISGHATLYWYQQILGQGPKLLIQFQNNGVVDDSQLPKDRFSAERLKGVDSTLKIQPAKLEDSAVYLCASSLGTSGGPSSYEQYFGPGTRLTVT.

CDR3 residues: CASTFAGFYEQYF. The CDR3 region has the DNA TGTGCCAGCACCTTTGCGGGGTTCTACGAGCAGTACTTC. This rearrangement joins TRBV12-3 or TRBV12-4 to TRBJ2-7, with D maybe TRBD2 (6 bases). This CDR3 is built from 13 residues. The germline V and J ends were trimmed by 7 bases and 3 bases, with 13 bases remaining between them.

This rearrangement joins TRBV6-5 to TRBJ1-4, with D maybe TRBD1 (5 bases). CDR1 and CDR2 from the germline V gene are MNHEY and SVGAGI. V lost 3 bases and J 8 bases, leaving 13 bases between the germline ends. CDR3 length equals 14 residues. DNA for the CDR3: TGTGCCAGCAGTTATGCGACAGACCAAGAAAAACTGTTTTTT. It is translated as CASSYATDQEKLFF.

The chain has TRBV6-4 and TRBJ1-3, with 7 bases lining up with TRBD1. The CDR3 loop spans 16 amino acids. The V gene end was trimmed by 5 bases and the J gene end by 1 base; junction bases not matched to a gene: 8. Germline CDR1 reads MRHNA; CDR2 reads SNTAGT. Here the CDR3 DNA reads TGTGCCAGCAGTATCGACAGGGAAGTTTCTGGAAACACCATATATTTT. It codes for CASSIDREVSGNTIYF.

The V call is TRBV6-1, the J call TRBJ2-5; D remains ambiguous. V was shortened by 1 base and J by 4 bases, with 13 bases between the two germline ends. The CDR3 loop spans 15 amino acids. CDR1 and CDR2 (germline): MNHNS, SASEGT. The CDR3 loop is CASSEGRTIRETQYF. The DNA of the CDR3 is TGTGCCAGCAGTGAAGGCCGGACCATTCGAGAGACCCAGTACTTC.

The chain carries TRBV18 and TRBJ2-7; the D is unclear. This CDR3 is built from 11 residues. Germline CDR1 KGHSH, CDR2 LQKENI. V lost 3 bases and J lost 2, with 2 bases in between. CDR3 region: CASSPAYEQYF. CDR3 nucleotides: TGTGCCAGCTCACCTGCCTACGAGCAGTACTTC.

The chain uses TRBV6-2 or TRBV6-3 and TRBJ2-3; D remains unclear. Germline V gives CDR1 MNHEY, CDR2 SVGEGT. The CDR3 is made up of 18 amino acids. V was clipped by 5 bases and J by 0 bases, with 21 bases between them. The CDR3 region has the DNA TGTGCCAGCAGTCCCACCCCCGATAAACCTTCTAGCACAGATACGCAGTATTTT. Translating it yields CASSPTPDKPSSTDTQYF.

On this clone: In the same sample, other DNA sequences code for this CDR3. The rearrangement links TRBV6-5 to TRBJ1-3, with D perhaps matching TRBD1 (5 bases). V was pared by 2 bases and J by 4 bases, with 9 bases between. This CDR3 has 14 amino acids. In germline, CDR1 is MNHEY, CDR2 SVGAGI. CDR3 loop: CASSYQGSGNTIYF. CDR3 DNA sequence: TGTGCCAGCAGTTACCAGGGATCCGGAAACACCATATATTTT.

The chain carries TRBV18 and TRBJ2-1, with D uncertain. This CDR3 contains 12 residues. Germline values: CDR1 KGHSH, CDR2 LQKENI. Trimming pared 3 bases from V and 8 bases from J, leaving 8 bases between. CDR3 region: CASSPFEDEQFF. The CDR3 bases are TGTGCCAGCTCACCGTTCGAGGATGAGCAGTTCTTC.

The chain is built from TRBV4-2 and TRBJ2-5; no definite D call. In germline, CDR1 is LGHNA, CDR2 YNFKEQ. The CDR3 is 15 residues long. The V and J ends lost 0 bases and 5 bases respectively, with 13 bases between them. As DNA, the CDR3 is TGTGCCAGCAGCCAAGATCTCGGGTATGCGGAGACCCAGTACTTC. This sequence encodes CASSQDLGYAETQYF.

This chain joins TRBV4-1 and TRBJ1-2; D is undetermined. This CDR3 is 14 amino acids long. The ends were cut back, 1 base at V and 2 bases at J, with 8 bases in the middle. Germline CDR1 MGHRA, CDR2 YSYEKL. The CDR3 sequence is CASSQVTNNYGYTF. In DNA form, the CDR3 reads TGCGCCAGCAGCCAAGTTACGAACAACTATGGCTACACCTTC.

This chain links TRBV6-5 with TRBJ2-1; 11 bases align to TRBD2. This CDR3 is 16 amino acids long. In germline, CDR1 is MNHEY, CDR2 SVGAGI. Germline trimming cut 2 bases from V and 2 bases from J; bases unmatched to any gene: 2. For the CDR3, the DNA is TGTGCCAGCAGTTACCGACTAGCGGGACCCTACAATGAGCAGTTCTTC. The encoded protein is CASSYRLAGPYNEQFF.

In this sample, this clone turned up once. This chain links TRBV6-1 with TRBJ1-1; no clear D. The V gene's germline CDR1 is MNHNS and CDR2 SASEGT. This CDR3 has 14 residues. V gave up 1 base and J gave up 0 bases, with 6 bases separating them. CDR3 DNA: TGTGCCAGCAGTGAAGGCCGATTGAACACTGAAGCTTTCTTT. This gives the protein CASSEGRLNTEAFF.

V is TRBV24-1 and J is TRBJ1-5; D is perhaps TRBD1 (5 bases). The CDR3 is 13 amino acids. With 4 bases removed from V and 4 bases from J, the gap between germline ends came to 7 bases. From germline, CDR1 is KGHDR and CDR2 SFDVKD. CDR3 sequence reads: CATSEAGNQPQHF. CDR3 nucleotides: TGTGCCACCAGTGAGGCAGGGAATCAGCCCCAGCATTTT.

The rearrangement joins TRBV6-6 to TRBJ2-2; D possibly corresponds to TRBD2 (5 bases). Germline assignment: CDR1 MNHNY and CDR2 SVGAGI (reference sequence). CDR3 length: 14 residues. Trimming stripped 5 bases from V and 4 bases from J, with 11 bases between. In DNA form, the CDR3 reads TGTGCCAGCAGTACCACCGGGATCACCGGGGAGCTGTTTTTT. Protein: CASSTTGITGELFF.

Here the CDR3 reads CAIRVDGGNEKLFF. The CDR3 DNA is TGTGCCATCAGGGTGGACGGGGGAAATGAAAAACTGTTTTTT. This chain uses TRBV10-3 with TRBJ1-4, with a weak D call TRBD1 (5 bases). The CDR3 is made up of 14 amino acids. Germline CDR1 ENHRY, CDR2 SYGVKD. Trimming cost V 6 bases and J 5 bases, with 13 bases left between them.

This chain connects TRBV6-5 to TRBJ1-5; no clear D gene. The CDR3 covers 15 residues. The germline CDR1 and CDR2 sequences are MNHEY and SVGAGI. V was clipped by 6 bases and J by 0 bases, with 12 bases between them. CDR3 protein: CASRTTGDSNQPQHF. The CDR3 coding sequence is TGTGCCAGCAGGACGACGGGAGATAGCAATCAGCCCCAGCATTTT.

The chain joins TRBV5-1 to TRBJ1-1; D uncertain. The CDR3 is made up of 14 amino acids. Looked up from germline, CDR1 is SGHRS and CDR2 is YFSETQ. V lost 4 bases and J 1 base, leaving 11 bases between the germline ends. CDR3 DNA: TGCGCCAGCAGCCTCGACATCCGGAACACTGAAGCTTTCTTT. Translated: CASSLDIRNTEAFF.

The chain is built from TRBV4-1 and TRBJ2-3; D may be TRBD2 (6 bases). The CDR3 extends over 16 amino acids. V gave up 3 bases and J gave up 1 base, with 14 bases separating them. CDR1 and CDR2 from the germline V gene are MGHRA and YSYEKL. CDR3 region: CASSQGGVAGTDTQYF. In nucleotides, the CDR3 is TGCGCCAGCAGCCAGGGCGGGGTAGCAGGCACAGATACGCAGTATTTT.

This sequence joins TRBV9 and TRBJ2-2, with D possibly being TRBD1 or TRBD2 (5 bases each). The CDR3 is made up of 16 amino acids. CDR1 SGDLS and CDR2 YYNGEE come from the germline V gene. The ends were cut back, 2 bases at V and 6 bases at J, with 17 bases in the middle. The CDR3 nucleotides read TGTGCCAGCAGCGTGGGGAGCTCAGGGACGGCCGGGGAGCTGTTTTTT. As protein: CASSVGSSGTAGELFF.